These 29 T cell receptor beta chains share one sample of origin, sequenced in a study of blood T cells in healthy people across ages. Sample-barcoded 5' priming and a J-beta primer mix drove a second PCR of about 6 to 11 cycles. TCRdb processed the 5' RACE reads anew with MiXCR; each CDR3 protein has one entry. The data show about 580,000 distinct CDR3 sequences, with roughly 43% seen just once and about 22% held by the top ten. Sequenced material: blood. These receptors were taken from a man older than 75 in good health.

The table lists this clonotype with many counts. The chain combines TRBV6-5 with TRBJ2-7, with TRBD2 identical over 12 bases. Unmatched junction bases numbered 5, after V lost 5 bases and J lost 0 bases. This CDR3 region has 16 residues. In germline, CDR1 is MNHEY, CDR2 SVGAGI. This chain's CDR3 is CASSRSTSGSSYEQYF. DNA of the CDR3: TGTGCCAGCAGTCGCTCGACTAGCGGGAGCTCCTACGAGCAGTACTTC.

V and J are TRBV20-1 and TRBJ1-4; the D is unclear. This CDR3 region has 15 residues. The V end was cut by 0 bases, the J end by 0 bases, with 8 bases between. CDR1 is DFQATT, CDR2 SNEGSKA, per germline (reference sequence). This CDR3 is CSARDQTATNEKLFF. The CDR3 DNA is TGCAGTGCTAGAGATCAAACTGCAACTAATGAAAAACTGTTTTTT.

Worth noting for this clonotype: Just one base apart from a much larger clone, this may be a read error. The rearrangement links TRBV24-1 to TRBJ2-3, with TRBD1 matching over 7 bases. The CDR3 consists of 14 residues. Unmatched junction bases numbered 10, after V lost 12 bases and J lost 2 bases. Germline V gene data show CDR1 as KGHDR and CDR2 as SFDVKD. CDR3 in amino acids: CASQGSPITDTQYF. In DNA form, the CDR3 reads TGTGCCTCACAGGGGTCCCCAATCACAGATACGCAGTATTTT.

The rearrangement links TRBV28 to TRBJ2-7; 9 positions agree with TRBD1. This CDR3 comprises 15 residues. The V gene's germline CDR1 is MDHEN and CDR2 SYDVKM. V lost 5 bases and J lost 4; bases outside the gene matches: 9. The CDR3 DNA reads as TGTGCCAGCAGTCCCTCAACAGGGGGCACATACGAGCAGTACTTC. This sequence encodes CASSPSTGGTYEQYF.

V is TRBV20-1 and J is TRBJ2-6; D is possibly TRBD1 (6 bases). The CDR3 has 16 amino acids. Germline V gives CDR1 DFQATT, CDR2 SNEGSKA (reference sequence). The V gene lost 3 bases and the J gene lost 4 bases, with 16 bases spanning the gap. DNA for the CDR3: TGCAGTGCTAGCCTTAATGACAGGCCCGGGGCCAACGTCCTGACTTTC. This encodes CSASLNDRPGANVLTF.

CDR3 loop: CASSSREVETQYF. The CDR3 DNA sequence: TGTGCCAGCAGCTCCAGGGAAGTGGAGACCCAGTACTTC. The rearrangement uses TRBV6-6 and TRBJ2-5; TRBD1 is a possible D gene (5 bases). Looked up from germline, CDR1 is MNHNY and CDR2 is SVGAGI (reference sequence). V was pared by 6 bases and J by 5 bases, with 13 bases between. The CDR3 contains 13 residues.

This clonotype showed up just a few times. This chain joins TRBV20-1 and TRBJ1-1; 9 bases match TRBD1. Germline CDR1 reads DFQATT; CDR2 reads SNEGSKA (reference sequence). J lost 11 bases, V lost 4 bases, and 17 bases had no gene match. The CDR3 consists of 15 residues. The CDR3 here is CSATPGGRDRVMAFF. CDR3 coding DNA: TGCAGTGCTACCCCCGGGGGCCGGGACAGGGTTATGGCTTTCTTT.

The V and J genes are TRBV20-1 and TRBJ2-3; 7 positions match TRBD2. The germline gives CDR1 DFQATT, CDR2 SNEGSKA (reference sequence). This CDR3 is 15 amino acids long. J lost 2 bases, V lost 5 bases, and 10 bases had no gene match. The CDR3 loop reads CSAPPGGGDTDTQYF. CDR3 in DNA: TGCAGTGCTCCCCCCGGCGGGGGAGACACAGATACGCAGTATTTT.

This clonotype turned up a few times. The CDR3 DNA reads as TGTGCCAGCGGCCGGGACGCCCTGAACACTGAAGCTTTCTTT. Translating gives CASGRDALNTEAFF. V gene TRBV5-6 combines with J gene TRBJ1-1, with D maybe TRBD1 (5 bases). The V gene lost 7 bases and the J gene lost 0 bases, with 13 bases spanning the gap. Germline V CDR1 and CDR2: SGHDT, YYEEEE. CDR3 length: 14 amino acids.

This clonotype was seen more than once but under ten times. The rearrangement joins TRBV5-1 to TRBJ2-5; the D gene is possibly TRBD2 (7 bases). Germline CDR1 and CDR2: SGHRS and YFSETQ. This CDR3 spans 13 amino acids. V was trimmed by 4 bases and J by 7 bases, leaving 14 bases between them. CDR3 sequence (DNA): TGCGCCAGCAGCGGGGACACGGGAGGGACCCAGTACTTC. Protein: CASSGDTGGTQYF.

The chain recombines TRBV7-2 with TRBJ2-7; D is possibly TRBD2 (5 bases). CDR1 and CDR2 (germline): SGHTA, FQGNSA. V lost 2 bases and J 0 bases, leaving 14 bases between the germline ends. The CDR3 spans 16 residues. The CDR3 loop is CASSLIEVGSSYEQYF. For the CDR3, the DNA is TGTGCCAGCAGCTTAATCGAGGTGGGGAGCTCCTACGAGCAGTACTTC.

The rearrangement joins TRBV20-1 to TRBJ2-5, with D possibly matching TRBD1 (5 bases). Germline CDR1 reads DFQATT; CDR2 reads SNEGSKA (reference sequence). The V gene lost 5 bases and the J gene lost 2 bases, with 12 bases spanning the gap. There are 13 residues in the CDR3. The CDR3 DNA is TGCAGTGCTTCGGACACAAAACAAGAGACCCAGTACTTC. It specifies CSASDTKQETQYF.

In this sample, this clonotype turned up a few times. The J gene is TRBJ2-3, the V gene TRBV5-1; 13 positions agree with TRBD2. Trimming took 5 bases from V and 5 from J; bases not matched to a gene: 8. CDR3 length: 16 amino acids. CDR1 and CDR2 (germline): SGHRS, YFSETQ. CDR3 protein: CASRAGLAGAEDTQYF. The CDR3 nucleotides are TGCGCCAGCAGGGCCGGACTAGCGGGGGCGGAAGATACGCAGTATTTT.

The rearrangement joins TRBV9 to TRBJ1-2; 7 bases map to TRBD1. V was pared by 3 bases and J by 6 bases, with 20 bases of the junction left unmatched. This CDR3 comprises 18 residues. CDR1 is SGDLS, CDR2 YYNGEE, per germline. CDR3 bases: TGTGCCAGCAGCGCAGCCCTGACGACAGGGAGGCCTAGCGATGGCTACACCTTC. Translating it yields CASSAALTTGRPSDGYTF. Drawing the rest from reference TRBV9 and TRBJ1-2, the complete variable domain is DSGVTQTPKHLITATGQRVTLRCSPRSGDLSVYWYQQSLDQGLQFLIQYYNGEERAKGNILERFSAQQFPDLHSELNLSSLELGDSALYFCASSAALTTGRPSDGYTFGSGTRLTVV.

This clonotype was seen ten or more times. V and J are TRBV6-5 and TRBJ2-7; TRBD2 might be the D (5 bases). Germline V gene data show CDR1 as MNHEY and CDR2 as SVGAGI. The CDR3 is 16 residues long. The ends were cut back, 5 bases at V and 6 bases at J, with 23 bases in the middle. In DNA form, the CDR3 reads TGTGCCAGCAGTCCCCCACGGGGTTTGGGGATCCGCGAGCAGTACTTC. This encodes CASSPPRGLGIREQYF.

The chain has TRBV6-1 and TRBJ2-3, with D unresolved. CDR1 MNHNS and CDR2 SASEGT come from the germline V gene. Trimming removed 6 bases from V and 0 bases from J, with 10 bases in between. This CDR3 is built from 14 residues. CDR3 bases: TGTGCCAGCAGGATAACTACTAGCACAGATACGCAGTATTTT. Encoded protein: CASRITTSTDTQYF.

The genes are TRBV7-2 and TRBJ2-2; TRBD2 matches 7 bases. Germline V gene lookup returns CDR1 SGHTA and CDR2 FQGNSA. V gave up 3 bases and J gave up 5 bases; unmatched junction bases: 18. CDR3 size: 19 residues. Here the CDR3 reads CASSLILWLGGGGTGELFF. Here the CDR3 DNA reads TGTGCCAGCAGCTTGATTTTATGGCTTGGCGGGGGAGGGACCGGGGAGCTGTTTTTT.

The CDR3 coding sequence is TGTGCCAGCAGTTTAACTAGCGGGTTTGACTCCTACGAGCAGTACTTC. This codes for CASSLTSGFDSYEQYF. The chain joins TRBV27 to TRBJ2-7; 9 positions agree with TRBD2. The CDR3 length is 16 residues. Trimming cost V 2 bases and J 0 bases; bases outside gene matches: 5. Germline V gene lookup returns CDR1 MNHEY and CDR2 SMNVEV (reference sequence).

This clonotype was picked up a small number of times. This chain uses TRBV6-6 with TRBJ2-5, with 9 bases lining up with TRBD2. The J call may be incorrect, as the DNA end agrees better with TRBJ2-1. The CDR3 consists of 17 residues. CDR1 is MNHNY, CDR2 SVGAGI, per germline (reference sequence). CDR3 DNA: TGTGCCAGCAGTTACCCCCCAGGAGGGACTAGCCAAGAGACCCAGTTCTTC. As protein: CASSYPPGGTSQETQFF.

In the case of this clonotype: A much bigger clone sits one base away, suggesting this may be a read error. The V gene is TRBV6-5, the J gene TRBJ2-1, with D possibly being TRBD1 (5 bases). The J call could be wrong; TRBJ2-7 is a better fit for the DNA end. This CDR3 contains 16 residues. CDR1 is MNHEY and CDR2 is SVGAGI in the germline V gene. CDR3 sequence: CASSLTGEFSYNEQYF. CDR3 in DNA: TGTGCCAGCAGCCTAACAGGTGAATTCTCCTACAATGAGCAGTACTTC.

This clonotype was observed many times. This chain uses TRBV7-8 with TRBJ2-6; weak D call: TRBD1 (5 bases). CDR1 SGHVS and CDR2 FQNEAQ come from the germline V gene. CDR3 size: 17 residues. Trimming cost V 2 bases and J 0 bases, with 11 bases left between them. The DNA of the CDR3 is TGTGCCAGCAGCTTAAGTGACAGCATCTCTGGGGCCAACGTCCTGACTTTC. Translation: CASSLSDSISGANVLTF.

The chain combines TRBV5-1 with TRBJ2-1; possibly TRBD1 for D (7 bases). The DNA end favors TRBJ2-7, so the J call may be wrong. In germline, CDR1 is SGHRS, CDR2 YFSETQ. CDR3 length equals 14 residues. The CDR3 region is CASSAGQSYNEQYF. The CDR3 nucleotides read TGCGCCAGCAGCGCGGGACAGTCCTACAATGAGCAGTACTTC.

The chain has TRBV7-2 and TRBJ2-3, with TRBD2 as a possible D gene (5 bases). This CDR3 comprises 13 residues. The V end lost 1 base, the J end lost 8 bases, and 10 bases lay between the germline ends. Germline V gives CDR1 SGHTA, CDR2 FQGNSA. CDR3 DNA: TGTGCCAGCAGCTTAGACCGCCGGGGTACGCAGTATTTT. Its translation is CASSLDRRGTQYF.

The gene calls are TRBV20-1 and TRBJ2-2; TRBD1 matches at 7 bases. V was pared by 4 bases and J by 1 base, with 3 bases of the junction left unmatched. This CDR3 is 14 amino acids long. CDR1 is DFQATT, CDR2 SNEGSKA, per germline (reference sequence). In DNA form, the CDR3 reads TGCAGTGCTAAGGACAGGCAGAACACCGGGGAGCTGTTTTTT. Translating it yields CSAKDRQNTGELFF.

This rearrangement joins TRBV28 to TRBJ1-5; 7 positions match TRBD1. Germline trimming cut 6 bases from V and 0 bases from J; bases unmatched to any gene: 5. Germline V gene data show CDR1 as MDHEN and CDR2 as SYDVKM. The CDR3 covers 15 residues. CDR3 bases: TGTGCCAGCAGCACGGACAGGAGTAGCAATCAGCCCCAGCATTTT. This codes for CASSTDRSSNQPQHF.

The chain combines TRBV2 with TRBJ2-5; D might be TRBD2 (5 bases). Deletions cut 4 bases from V and 8 bases from J, with 17 bases between. In germline, CDR1 is SNHLY, CDR2 FYNNEI. The CDR3 has 14 residues. CDR3 protein: CASSGTAGSGTQYF. For the CDR3, the DNA is TGTGCCAGCAGTGGGACTGCTGGGTCGGGAACCCAGTACTTC. The entire variable domain, with the rest obtained from reference TRBV2 and TRBJ2-5, is as follows: EPEVTQTPSHQVTQMGQEVILRCVPISNHLYFYWYRQILGQKVEFLVSFYNNEISEKSEIFDDQFSVERPDGSNFTLKIRSTKLEDSAMYFCASSGTAGSGTQYFGPGTRLLVL.

J is TRBJ2-7 and V is TRBV29-1; D not certain. CDR1 is SQVTM, CDR2 ANQGSEA, per germline. V was shortened by 7 bases and J by 2 bases, with 15 bases between the two germline ends. This CDR3 has 13 amino acids. CDR3 residues: CSGLSRTAYEQYF. The CDR3, as DNA: TGCAGCGGGCTCTCGCGGACCGCCTACGAGCAGTACTTC.

The chain carries TRBV7-9 and TRBJ2-1, with TRBD2 matching over 9 bases. CDR3 length equals 16 residues. J lost 7 bases, V lost 6 bases, and 13 bases had no gene match. The germline V gene encodes CDR1 SEHNR and CDR2 FQNEAQ (reference sequence). CDR3 protein: CASSKPPSGIGNEQFF. As DNA, the CDR3 is TGTGCCAGCAGTAAACCGCCTAGCGGGATTGGGAATGAGCAGTTCTTC.

The sample holds a few counts of this clonotype. This sequence joins TRBV3-1 and TRBJ1-6; TRBD1 matches at 10 bases. Trimming cost V 1 base and J 7 bases; bases outside gene matches: 4. This CDR3 spans 16 amino acids. The germline V gene has CDR1 LGHDT and CDR2 YNNKEL (reference sequence). The CDR3 sequence: CASSQGPGQGNSPLHF. CDR3 DNA sequence: TGTGCCAGCAGCCAAGGACCGGGACAGGGGAATTCACCCCTCCACTTT.